Listed below are T cell receptor beta chains from one sample, sequenced in a study of blood T cell repertoires in COVID-19. TCRdb's copy holds only in-frame clones and misses some; the assay was immunoSEQ multiplex PCR. Among under 30,000 clones listed, approximately 81% were seen once. Source material: peripheral blood. The source is an elderly man with active COVID-19. Each CDR3 is given with its conserved first and last residue. D genes are given only for firm matches. Clone size appears in some rows only: once, few, many, or a class for an expanded clone.

V gene	D gene	clone size	J gene	CDR3 protein	CDR3 DNA
TRBV6-5	NA	NA	TRBJ2-2	CASTRETGELFF	TGTGCCAGCACTCGGGAAACCGGGGAGCTGTTTTTT
TRBV15	NA	NA	TRBJ1-6	CATTAYNSPLHF	TGTGCCACCACAGCCTATAATTCACCCCTCCACTTT
TRBV9	TRBD2	NA	TRBJ2-3	CASSAAGGNTDTQYF	TGTGCCAGCAGCGCCGCGGGGGGAAACACAGATACGCAGTATTTT
TRBV5-4	NA	NA	TRBJ2-5	CASSVLASRKETQYF	TGTGCCAGCAGCGTCTTGGCTAGCCGAAAAGAGACCCAGTACTTC
TRBV28	NA	NA	TRBJ1-1	CASRPRHLNTEAFF	TGTGCCAGCAGACCCCGACACTTAAACACTGAAGCTTTCTTT
TRBV7-9	TRBD1	NA	TRBJ1-2	CASSETDRVNYGYTF	TGTGCCAGCAGCGAAACGGACAGGGTGAACTATGGCTACACCTTC
TRBV7-8	TRBD1	NA	TRBJ2-7	CASSSQGAQEYEQYF	TGTGCCAGCAGCTCCCAGGGGGCTCAGGAGTACGAGCAGTACTTC
TRBV5-1	NA	few	TRBJ1-5	CASSLDSGGNQPQHF	TGCGCCAGCAGCTTGGATTCAGGGGGCAATCAGCCCCAGCATTTT
TRBV29-1	NA	NA	TRBJ2-1	CSSAAGAGYNEQFF	TGCAGCTCCGCCGCTGGGGCTGGTTACAATGAGCAGTTCTTC
TRBV7-9	NA	NA	TRBJ1-4	CASSLQRATNEKLFF	TGTGCCAGCAGCTTACAGCGTGCAACTAATGAAAAACTGTTTTTT
TRBV4-2	NA	NA	TRBJ1-1	CASSPYGTLGTEAFF	TGTGCCAGCAGCCCTTACGGGACTCTAGGCACTGAAGCTTTCTTT
TRBV24-1	NA	few	TRBJ2-1	CATSARGVNNEQFF	TGTGCCACCAGCGCCAGGGGGGTGAACAATGAGCAGTTCTTC
TRBV27	TRBD1	NA	TRBJ2-7	CASSGQGRRGSYEQYF	TGTGCCAGCAGCGGACAGGGTAGAAGAGGAAGCTACGAGCAGTACTTC
TRBV25-1	TRBD1	NA	TRBJ1-2	CASSDRVDYTF	TGTGCCAGCAGCGACAGGGTTGACTACACCTTC
TRBV3-1/TRBV3-2	TRBD2	NA	TRBJ2-3	CASSQLTSGATDTQYF	TGTGCCAGCAGCCAACTGACTAGCGGGGCCACAGATACGCAGTATTTT
TRBV5-6	TRBD1	NA	TRBJ2-5	CASSLDRGSQETQYF	TGTGCCAGCAGCTTGGACAGGGGGTCACAAGAGACCCAGTACTTC
TRBV29-1	NA	NA	TRBJ2-7	CSARTVSYEQYF	TGCAGCGCCAGGACAGTTTCCTACGAGCAGTACTTC
TRBV6-5	NA	few	TRBJ2-2	CASSYFSGLTGELFF	TGTGCCAGCAGTTACTTCTCAGGGCTCACCGGGGAGCTGTTTTTT
TRBV12-5	NA	NA	TRBJ1-6	CASGADRNSPLHF	TGTGCTAGTGGTGCGGACAGAAATTCACCCCTCCACTTT
TRBV30	NA	NA	TRBJ1-3	CAWSVSVSGNTIYF	TGTGCCTGGAGTGTCTCTGTCTCTGGAAACACCATATATTTT
TRBV6-6	TRBD2	NA	TRBJ2-2	CASSRAGGQGGELFF	TGTGCCAGCAGCCGCGCGGGGGGGCAAGGCGGGGAGCTGTTTTTT
TRBV28	NA	NA	TRBJ2-6	CASSNIERSQGGVGANVLTF	TGTGCCAGCAGCAATATAGAAAGGTCCCAGGGAGGAGTTGGGGCCAACGTCCTGACTTTC
TRBV30	TRBD1	NA	TRBJ1-2	CAWSPIGTGSNRYTF	TGTGCCTGGAGTCCGATCGGGACAGGGTCTAATCGCTACACCTTC
TRBV6-5	NA	NA	TRBJ2-5	CASKEEPGGETQYF	TGTGCCAGCAAGGAGGAGCCGGGGGGCGAGACCCAGTACTTC
TRBV19	NA	NA	TRBJ2-5	CASSTPQGETQYF	TGTGCCAGTAGTACTCCTCAGGGGGAGACCCAGTACTTC
TRBV5-6	NA	once	TRBJ2-5	CASSRAGEETQYF	TGTGCCAGCAGTAGAGCCGGGGAAGAGACCCAGTACTTC
TRBV7-6	TRBD2	NA	TRBJ2-1	CASSLGFSGGAGRDEQFF	TGTGCCAGCAGCTTAGGGTTTAGCGGGGGGGCCGGTAGGGATGAGCAGTTCTTC
TRBV6-5	NA	NA	TRBJ2-7	CASSRQGPSYEQYF	TGTGCCAGCAGTCGTCAGGGGCCGTCCTACGAGCAGTACTTC
TRBV19	TRBD1	NA	TRBJ1-5	CASVGRQGVLNQPQHF	TGTGCCAGCGTAGGCCGACAGGGGGTCCTGAATCAGCCCCAGCACTTT
TRBV6-5	TRBD1	NA	TRBJ2-7	CASSRDRSSYEQYF	TGTGCCAGCAGCCGGGACAGAAGCTCCTACGAGCAGTACTTC
TRBV5-4	TRBD1	once	TRBJ1-2	CASSLPGQGNGGYTF	TGTGCCAGCAGCTTACCGGGACAGGGGAACGGTGGCTACACCTTC
TRBV5-1	TRBD1	NA	TRBJ2-6	CASSLELGTGGVLTF	TGCGCCAGCAGCCTCGAGTTGGGGACAGGGGGCGTCCTGACTTTC
TRBV7-9	NA	NA	TRBJ2-7	CASSLAQGGNDEQYF	TGTGCCAGCAGCTTAGCGCAGGGGGGCAACGACGAGCAGTACTTC
TRBV20-1	NA	NA	TRBJ1-2	CSASSYPSGNYGYTF	TGCAGTGCTAGTAGTTACCCTTCGGGAAACTATGGCTACACCTTC
TRBV6-5	TRBD1	once	TRBJ2-2	CASTRQGWNGELFF	TGTGCCAGCACCAGACAGGGGTGGAACGGGGAGCTGTTTTTT
TRBV20-1	NA	NA	TRBJ1-2	CSASEGLGYTF	TGCAGTGCTAGCGAGGGTTTGGGCTACACCTTC
TRBV9	TRBD1	NA	TRBJ2-3	CASSAGTVRLDTQYF	TGTGCCAGCAGCGCAGGGACAGTCCGACTTGATACGCAGTATTTT
TRBV5-6	NA	NA	TRBJ1-1	CASSLGTGNTEAFF	TGTGCCAGCAGCTTGGGAACAGGGAACACTGAAGCTTTCTTT
TRBV11-2	TRBD1	once	TRBJ2-3	CASSLRGGGTDTQYF	TGTGCCAGCAGCTTACGAGGGGGCGGGACAGATACGCAGTATTTT
TRBV11-2	TRBD2	NA	TRBJ2-1	CASSSGLAGYNEQFF	TGTGCCAGCAGCTCCGGACTAGCGGGGTACAATGAGCAGTTCTTC
TRBV24-1	NA	NA	TRBJ2-7	CATRGEYGWGSSYEQYF	TGTGCCACCAGGGGAGAATATGGGTGGGGAAGCTCCTACGAGCAGTACTTC
TRBV7-9	NA	NA	TRBJ1-5	CASSLSSNQPQHF	TGTGCCAGCAGCCTAAGTTCGAATCAGCCCCAGCATTTT
TRBV28	TRBD2	NA	TRBJ2-3	CASSSGGITDTQYF	TGTGCCAGCAGTTCCGGGGGGATCACAGATACGCAGTATTTT
TRBV6-6	TRBD1	NA	TRBJ1-6	CAIRTGAFSPLHF	TGTGCCATCAGGACAGGGGCGTTTTCACCCCTCCACTTT